This TCR beta chain was obtained from a study of immune cell composition in non-small cell lung cancer. V lost 3 bases to trimming and J lost 7 bases; unmatched junction nucleotides: 7. The CDR3 is 15 residues long. Germline V gene data show CDR1 as SGHDT and CDR2 as YYEEEE. The normal lung sample lay at least 3 cm, and maximally far, from the tumour. Profiled with immunoSEQ multiplex PCR; TCRdb holds only in-frame clones, not every one. The sample includes under 3,500 clones, about 71% of them seen just once. These data also featured in a second study, about CD4 T cells in lung cancer. That paper states: CD4+ clones recognizing candidate mutation-encoded neoepitopes were isolated from blood. Before blood donation, patients had received platinum chemotherapy among other treatments. Some blood responses might reflect in vitro priming of naive T cells.

This clonotype was obtained from a human donor with non-small cell lung cancer. The sample comprised non-adjacent lung tissue. The chain links TRBV5-6 to TRBJ1-4; 9 nucleotides line up with TRBD1. Written as DNA, the CDR3 is TGTGCCAGCAGCTACCCGGGACAGGGAGGTGAAAAACTGTTTTTT. Residues: CASSYPGQGGEKLFF.